Listed below are T cell receptor beta chains from one sample, sequenced in a study of cytomegalovirus exposure and HLA in healthy donors. Sequenced by immunoSEQ multiplex PCR; TCRdb stores in-frame clones only, minus some. Of over 150,000 clones listed, about 82% were seen once; the top ten hold about 2.2%. The sequencing input was PBMCs. These receptors all come from a human donor in good health. CDR3s include the opening cysteine and the closing phenylalanine or tryptophan. The D gene is left open where the match is weak. Expanded clones get a size class; other rows say once, few or many, or leave the size out.

clone size	D gene	V gene	CDR3 length	J gene	CDR3 protein	CDR3 DNA
-	-	TRBV6-1	13	TRBJ1-1	CASSTTLGTEAFF	TGTGCCAGCTCGACGACCCTAGGAACTGAAGCTTTCTTT
-	TRBD1	TRBV5-1	15	TRBJ1-5	CASSSTGGSNQPQHF	TGCGCCAGCAGCTCGACAGGGGGTAGCAATCAGCCCCAGCATTTT
-	TRBD2	TRBV7-3	15	TRBJ2-1	CASSWGTSGLNEQFF	TGTGCCAGCAGCTGGGGGACTAGCGGGCTCAATGAGCAGTTCTTC
-	TRBD1	TRBV4-1	14	TRBJ2-7	CASSGRDRDYEQYF	TGCGCCAGCAGCGGCCGGGACAGAGACTACGAGCAGTACTTC
-	TRBD1	TRBV9	15	TRBJ1-1	CASSPRQGEDTEAFF	TGTGCCAGCAGCCCCAGACAGGGAGAGGACACTGAAGCTTTCTTT
-	-	TRBV5-1	11	TRBJ2-1	CASSFADEQFF	TGCGCCAGCAGCTTCGCAGATGAGCAGTTCTTC
-	-	TRBV5-1	14	TRBJ1-5	CASSLGGPNQPQHF	TGCGCCAGCAGCTTGGGTGGCCCGAATCAGCCCCAGCATTTT
-	TRBD2	TRBV6-1	15	TRBJ2-7	CASSALPGLNYEQCF	TGTGCCAGCAGTGCTTTACCGGGACTAAATTACGAGCAGTGCTTC
-	TRBD1	TRBV28	16	TRBJ1-2	CASRTTGATRVNGYTF	TGTGCCAGCAGAACGACAGGGGCGACGAGGGTTAATGGCTACACCTTC
-	TRBD2	TRBV5-4	15	TRBJ2-1	CASSPRLAGGDEQFF	TGTGCCAGCAGCCCTCGACTAGCGGGAGGAGATGAGCAGTTCTTC
-	TRBD1	TRBV6-5	15	TRBJ1-1	CASSYSTGQDTEAFF	TGTGCCAGCAGTTACTCGACAGGGCAGGACACTGAAGCTTTCTTT
-	-	TRBV7-2	15	TRBJ1-2	CASSLAPLGSLGYTF	TGTGCCAGCAGCTTAGCCCCCCTAGGGAGCCTAGGCTACACCTTC
-	-	TRBV6-5	15	TRBJ2-1	CASSYSGRGYNEQFF	TGTGCCAGCAGTTACTCAGGCCGGGGTTACAATGAGCAGTTCTTC
once	-	TRBV5-6	12	TRBJ2-5	CASSLVVETQYF	TGTGCCAGCAGCTTGGTCGTGGAGACCCAGTACTTC
-	TRBD2	TRBV4-1	15	TRBJ2-7	CASSRGGYRLGEQYF	TGCGCCAGCAGCCGGGGGGGGTACAGATTAGGGGAGCAGTACTTC
-	-	TRBV4-1	16	TRBJ1-1	CASSRGKEGIKAEAFF	TGCGCCAGCAGCCGAGGTAAGGAGGGGATTAAGGCTGAAGCTTTCTTT
-	TRBD2	TRBV19	16	TRBJ2-1	CASSIGAGESYNEQFF	TGTGCCAGTAGTATAGGAGCGGGGGAATCCTACAATGAGCAGTTCTTC
-	-	TRBV5-1	13	TRBJ1-4	CASSVQGAEKLFF	TGCGCCAGCAGCGTACAGGGAGCCGAAAAACTGTTTTTT
few	-	TRBV4-1	15	TRBJ1-4	CASSQERVTNEKLFF	TGCGCCAGCAGCCAAGAACGGGTCACTAATGAAAAACTGTTTTTT
-	TRBD1	TRBV2	13	TRBJ1-1	CARVAGGSTEAFF	TGTGCCAGGGTCGCAGGGGGCTCGACTGAAGCTTTCTTT
-	TRBD2	TRBV28	16	TRBJ2-1	CASRRLGRDSYNEQFF	TGTGCCAGCAGACGACTTGGGAGGGACTCCTACAATGAGCAGTTCTTC
-	-	TRBV18	14	TRBJ1-1	CASSPHAQNTEAFF	TGTGCCAGCTCACCTCACGCACAGAACACTGAAGCTTTCTTT
-	TRBD1	TRBV27	17	TRBJ2-7	CASSLMPLLTGAYEQYF	TGTGCCAGCAGTTTAATGCCCCTTCTGACAGGGGCCTACGAGCAGTACTTC